One sample yielded the 32 T cell receptor beta chains listed below, sequenced in a study of sequential checkpoint blockade in melanoma. Documented treatment: randomized to nivolumab then ipilimumab (arm A) or the reverse (arm B). This table comes from immunoSEQ multiplex PCR, and its TCRdb copy is limited to in-frame clones, with some not included. In the table there are roughly 30,000 clones, roughly 84% of which are singletons. The starting material was CD8+ T cells sorted from blood (inferred from file names), obtained from a patient given nivolumab and ipilimumab in sequence. The receptors stem from a human donor with melanoma.

The chain carries TRBV7-9 and TRBJ2-1; TRBD2 might be the D (5 bases). Germline-derived CDR1 and CDR2 are SEHNR and FQNEAQ (reference sequence). The CDR3 runs 15 residues. Trimming stripped 3 bases from V and 2 bases from J, with 11 bases between. The CDR3 reads CASSLAGGAYNEQFF. Here the CDR3 DNA reads TGTGCCAGCAGCTTGGCAGGAGGAGCCTACAATGAGCAGTTCTTC.

The chain combines TRBV7-9 with TRBJ1-1, with D possibly TRBD1 on 5 matching bases. Trimming stripped 5 bases from V and 0 bases from J, with 13 bases between. CDR1 is SEHNR, CDR2 FQNEAQ, per germline (reference sequence). The CDR3 has 15 amino acids. The CDR3 sequence: CASSLTGDMNTEAFF. CDR3 bases: TGTGCCAGCAGCCTAACGGGGGATATGAACACTGAAGCTTTCTTT.

This chain joins TRBV27 and TRBJ2-1; tentatively, D is TRBD2 (5 bases). Germline CDR1 MNHEY, CDR2 SMNVEV (reference sequence). V was pared by 3 bases and J by 2 bases, with 11 bases between. The CDR3 extends over 15 amino acids. The CDR3, as DNA: TGTGCCAGCAGTTTTAGAGGGATGGCCTACAATGAGCAGTTCTTC. Its translation is CASSFRGMAYNEQFF.

The CDR3 loop is CASSLSAGGSSNEQFF. CDR3 bases: TGTGCCAGCAGTTTATCAGCGGGAGGAAGTAGCAATGAGCAGTTCTTC. The chain links TRBV27 to TRBJ2-1, with TRBD2 identical over 9 bases. The junction had 6 bases not matched to a gene; V was cut back by 0 bases and J by 6 bases. CDR1 is MNHEY, CDR2 SMNVEV, per germline (reference sequence). This CDR3 region has 16 residues.

As regards this clone: At one of its ends the junction is not consistent with the germline gene, which may arise from a read error. The J gene is TRBJ1-2, the V gene TRBV6-4; TRBD1 is a possible D gene (6 bases). This CDR3 has 13 amino acids. Looked up from germline, CDR1 is MRHNA and CDR2 is SNTAGT. The CDR3 DNA sequence: TGTGCCATCAGTGGGGGCATGGGATACGGCTACACCTTC. Protein: CAISGGMGYGYTF.

The chain employs TRBV9 and TRBJ2-5, with TRBD2 identical over 7 bases. TRBJ2-7 explains the end of the DNA better; the J call may be wrong. Germline assignment: CDR1 SGDLS and CDR2 YYNGEE. The CDR3 has 15 residues. The CDR3 DNA follows: TGTGCCAGCAGCGTACTGGGACTACCCGACGGCGAGCAGTACTTC. Its translation: CASSVLGLPDGEQYF.

This clone counts as medium-sized. The rearrangement joins TRBV7-9 to TRBJ1-2; D unclear. The CDR3 is 15 amino acids. Deletions cut 0 bases from V and 0 bases from J, with 8 bases between. Germline values: CDR1 SEHNR, CDR2 FQNEAQ (reference sequence). The CDR3 DNA reads TGTGCCAGCAGCTTAGCGGGCCCTTCTAACTATGGCTACACCTTC. It encodes CASSLAGPSNYGYTF.

CDR3 nucleotide sequence: TGCGCCAGCAGCCCTCGAGCCCGACAGGGAAACATTCAGTACTTC. As protein: CASSPRARQGNIQYF. V usage is TRBV4-3 and J usage is TRBJ2-4; 7 positions match TRBD1. J gave up 6 bases and V 4 bases, and 9 bases lay outside the gene matches. CDR1 and CDR2 from the germline V gene are LGHNA and YSLEER. The CDR3 has 15 residues.

The V call is TRBV6-5, the J call TRBJ2-3, with D possibly TRBD1 on 5 matching bases. The germline V gene encodes CDR1 MNHEY and CDR2 SVGAGI. Trimming took off 0 bases at V and 1 base at J, with 5 bases between the two ends. The CDR3 is 14 amino acids. CDR3 bases: TGTGCCAGCAGTTACTCAGGGGGCACAGATACGCAGTATTTT. This codes for CASSYSGGTDTQYF.

The genes are TRBV19 and TRBJ1-5; unclear D gene. Looked up from germline, CDR1 is LNHDA and CDR2 is SQIVND (reference sequence). The length of the CDR3 is 13 residues. V dropped 1 base and J dropped 7 bases, with 8 bases sitting between them. This CDR3 reads CASSIGRFQPQHF. The CDR3 DNA sequence: TGTGCCAGTAGTATAGGGAGGTTCCAGCCCCAGCATTTT.

The gene calls are TRBV9 and TRBJ2-7; TRBD2 matches 7 bases. After removal of 3 bases from V and 9 bases from J, the junction contained 18 bases not matched to a gene. From germline, CDR1 is SGDLS and CDR2 YYNGEE. The CDR3 totals 16 residues. In DNA form, the CDR3 reads TGTGCCAGCAGCGCTCACGGGGGGACCCGGGGAAGTGGGCAGTACTTC. Encoded protein: CASSAHGGTRGSGQYF.

This CDR3 is CASSLSTGGYEQYF. CDR3 nucleotides: TGCGCCAGCAGCCTTTCCACGGGGGGTTACGAGCAGTACTTC. The chain employs TRBV4-1 and TRBJ2-7; TRBD2 agrees at 7 bases. CDR3 length: 14 amino acids. After removal of 4 bases from V and 4 bases from J, the junction contained 7 bases not matched to a gene. Germline CDR1 and CDR2: MGHRA and YSYEKL.

The CDR3: CASSNRGTGSEQYF. CDR3 DNA sequence: TGTGCCAGCAGCAACAGGGGAACAGGGTCCGAGCAGTACTTC. The rearrangement joins TRBV27 to TRBJ2-7; 7 bases map to TRBD1. The CDR3 consists of 14 residues. V shed 6 bases, J shed 6 bases, and the junction held 11 bases outside the gene matches. Germline assignment: CDR1 MNHEY and CDR2 SMNVEV (reference sequence).

The chain recombines TRBV5-5 with TRBJ1-5; D gene uncertain. Germline CDR1 reads SGHKS; CDR2 reads YYEKEE (reference sequence). The ends were cut back, 3 bases at V and 4 bases at J, with 8 bases in the middle. CDR3 length: 13 residues. In nucleotides, the CDR3 is TGTGCCAGCAGCTCGGGGTGGAATCAGCCCCAGCATTTT. Protein product: CASSSGWNQPQHF.

This clone was seen once. The chain has TRBV7-2 and TRBJ1-5; D not certain. CDR1 SGHTA and CDR2 FQGNSA come from the germline V gene. The V and J ends lost 5 bases and 5 bases respectively, with 16 bases between them. The CDR3 loop spans 15 amino acids. Here the CDR3 DNA reads TGTGCCAGCAGCCGAACACCGGAGATCGATCAGCCCCAGCATTTT. It codes for CASSRTPEIDQPQHF.

The chain carries TRBV18 and TRBJ2-7; 9 nucleotides align to TRBD2. The CDR3 runs 15 residues. V gave up 3 bases and J gave up 2 bases; unmatched junction bases: 5. Germline CDR1 KGHSH, CDR2 LQKENI. The CDR3 protein is CASSPSSGIPYEQYF. The CDR3 DNA reads as TGTGCCAGCTCACCTTCTAGCGGGATCCCCTACGAGCAGTACTTC. Full variable domain (missing parts from reference TRBV18 and TRBJ2-7): NAGVMQNPRHLVRRRGQEARLRCSPMKGHSHVYWYRQLPEEGLKFMVYLQKENIIDESGMPKERFSAEFPKEGPSILRIQQVVRGDSAAYFCASSPSSGIPYEQYFGPGTRLTVT.

This clone was seen a few times. The rearrangement links TRBV9 to TRBJ1-2, with D possibly TRBD1 on 5 matching bases. Trimming removed 0 bases from V and 7 bases from J, with 7 bases in between. This CDR3 contains 12 residues. Germline V gene lookup returns CDR1 SGDLS and CDR2 YYNGEE. The CDR3 loop reads CASSVGGGGYTF. CDR3 nucleotide sequence: TGTGCCAGCAGCGTAGGGGGGGGTGGCTACACCTTC. Looking up the rest from reference TRBV9 and TRBJ1-2 gives the full variable domain: DSGVTQTPKHLITATGQRVTLRCSPRSGDLSVYWYQQSLDQGLQFLIQYYNGEERAKGNILERFSAQQFPDLHSELNLSSLELGDSALYFCASSVGGGGYTFGSGTRLTVV.

For the CDR3, the DNA is TGCGCCAGCAGTGAGACAGGGATACCCTACGAGCAGTACTTC. Translating it yields CASSETGIPYEQYF. V usage is TRBV10-1 and J usage is TRBJ2-7, with D perhaps TRBD1 (6 bases). The germline V gene encodes CDR1 WNHNN and CDR2 SYGVQD (reference sequence). The V end lost 2 bases, the J end lost 2 bases, and 10 bases lay between the germline ends. The CDR3 is 14 amino acids.

V and J are TRBV5-4 and TRBJ2-7, with 11 bases fitting TRBD2. J lost 1 base, V lost 9 bases, and 6 bases had no gene match. Germline V gene sequence: CDR1 SGHNT, CDR2 YYREEE (reference sequence). This CDR3 is built from 14 residues. DNA for the CDR3: TGTGCCACCACAACTAGCGGGAGTTCCTACGAGCAGTACTTC. As protein: CATTTSGSSYEQYF.

The chain uses TRBV5-1 and TRBJ1-6; no clear D gene. Germline CDR1 and CDR2: SGHRS and YFSETQ. CDR3 length: 13 amino acids. Trimming stripped 4 bases from V and 10 bases from J, with 12 bases between. CDR3 nucleotides: TGCGCCAGCAGCGCCCGAAGTAGCTCACCCCTCCACTTT. Protein sequence: CASSARSSSPLHF.

The CDR3 sequence is CTSSLSRGHGELFF. The CDR3 nucleotides read TGCACCAGCAGCCTAAGCAGGGGTCACGGGGAGCTGTTTTTT. The chain links TRBV1 to TRBJ2-2; TRBD1, the table's D call, was not compared with the DNA. TRBV1 is given as a pseudogene. CDR3 length equals 14 residues.

V is TRBV6-5 and J is TRBJ2-5; D perhaps matches TRBD1 (6 bases). Matching the DNA end better, TRBJ2-7 makes the J call doubtful. CDR1 is MNHEY, CDR2 SVGAGI, per germline. This CDR3 has 13 amino acids. The CDR3 DNA sequence: TGTGCCAGCAGTTCACAGGGCCCCAACGAGCAGTACTTC. Translated, it gives CASSSQGPNEQYF.

This clone was found a few times. V and J are TRBV5-1 and TRBJ1-5; tentative D call: TRBD1 (5 bases). Germline V gene sequence: CDR1 SGHRS, CDR2 YFSETQ. The V end was cut by 0 bases, the J end by 2 bases, with 9 bases between. The CDR3 length is 15 residues. CDR3 in amino acids: CASSLGQPGNQPQHF. Written as DNA, the CDR3 is TGCGCCAGCAGCTTGGGACAGCCGGGCAATCAGCCCCAGCATTTT.

The gene calls are TRBV14 and TRBJ2-7, with TRBD1 matching 7 bases. V shed 1 base and J 5 bases; nucleotides not matched to a gene: 8. The CDR3 is 15 amino acids. Looked up from germline, CDR1 is SGHDN and CDR2 is FVKESK. The CDR3 is CASSQGKTGSHEQYF. CDR3 DNA: TGTGCCAGCAGCCAAGGGAAGACAGGGTCCCACGAGCAGTACTTC. Full variable domain (rest looked up from reference TRBV14 and TRBJ2-7): EAGVTQFPSHSVIEKGQTVTLRCDPISGHDNLYWYRRVMGKEIKFLLHFVKESKQDESGMPNNRFLAERTGGTYSTLKVQPAELEDSGVYFCASSQGKTGSHEQYFGPGTRLTVT.

The V call is TRBV6-5, the J call TRBJ2-7, with D unclear. This CDR3 region has 11 residues. CDR1 is MNHEY, CDR2 SVGAGI, per germline. The germline V and J ends were trimmed by 2 bases and 7 bases, with 6 bases remaining between them. CDR3 sequence reads: CASSYEREQYF. In DNA, the CDR3 is TGTGCCAGCAGTTACGAGCGAGAGCAGTACTTC.

The CDR3 protein is CASSFTAGRYEQYF. CDR3 sequence (DNA): TGTGCCAGCAGTTTCACAGCGGGGCGCTACGAGCAGTACTTC. This sequence joins TRBV28 and TRBJ2-7, with 7 bases aligning to TRBD2. Losses at the gene ends were 3 bases for V and 3 bases for J; bases not matched to a gene: 5. This CDR3 spans 14 amino acids. The germline CDR1 and CDR2 sequences are MDHEN and SYDVKM.

This clone occurred a few times. The rearrangement uses TRBV30 and TRBJ1-2; TRBD1 matches at 7 bases. V was clipped by 7 bases and J by 8 bases; unmatched bases: 7. This CDR3 contains 11 residues. Looked up from germline, CDR1 is GTSNPN and CDR2 is SVGIG (reference sequence). The CDR3 region is CALEGAGGYTF. CDR3 nucleotide sequence: TGTGCCTTGGAGGGGGCAGGGGGCTACACCTTC. Full variable domain (outside the CDR3, taken from reference TRBV30 and TRBJ1-2): SQTIHQWPATLVQPVGSPLSLECTVEGTSNPNLYWYRQAAGRGLQLLFYSVGIGQISSEVPQNLSASRPQDRQFILSSKKLLLSDSGFYLCALEGAGGYTFGSGTRLTVV.

The chain uses TRBV4-1 and TRBJ2-2, with 10 bases lining up with TRBD2. This CDR3 has 16 amino acids. The trim removed 2 bases at V and 7 bases at J, leaving 7 bases unmatched. In germline, CDR1 is MGHRA, CDR2 YSYEKL. CDR3 in DNA: TGCGCCAGCAGCCAACGGCTAGCGGGAGCAAACGGGGAGCTGTTTTTT. It yields the protein CASSQRLAGANGELFF.

V usage is TRBV2 and J usage is TRBJ2-7, with 14 bases aligning to TRBD2. Germline values: CDR1 SNHLY, CDR2 FYNNEI. This CDR3 is built from 14 residues. V gave up 6 bases and J gave up 3 bases; unmatched junction bases: 1. DNA of the CDR3: TGTGCCAGCAGCGGACTAGCGGGGGGCTACGAGCAGTACTTC. It is translated as CASSGLAGGYEQYF.

The rearrangement links TRBV25-1 to TRBJ1-1; 8 bases align to TRBD1. The CDR3 is 17 residues long. CDR1 is MGHDK, CDR2 SYGVNS, per germline. The trim removed 4 bases at V and 1 base at J, leaving 11 bases unmatched. The CDR3 region has the DNA TGTGCCAGCAGTGGAAGACAGGGGAAGTTGTGGAACACTGAAGCTTTCTTT. It yields the protein CASSGRQGKLWNTEAFF. Combining the CDR3 with reference TRBV25-1 and TRBJ1-1 gives the whole variable domain EADIYQTPRYLVIGTGKKITLECSQTMGHDKMYWYQQDPGMELHLIHYSYGVNSTEKGDLSSESTVSRIRTEHFPLTLESARPSHTSQYLCASSGRQGKLWNTEAFFGQGTRLTVV.

The chain joins TRBV27 to TRBJ2-1, with 8 bases aligning to TRBD2. CDR3 length: 20 amino acids. V dropped 2 bases and J dropped 2; count of bases not matched to a gene: 17. Germline-derived CDR1 and CDR2 are MNHEY and SMNVEV (reference sequence). CDR3 amino acids: CASSLGKFDPTGGTYNEQFF. The CDR3 coding sequence is TGTGCCAGCAGTTTAGGTAAATTCGACCCCACGGGAGGGACCTACAATGAGCAGTTCTTC.

The chain couples TRBV7-6 to TRBJ2-1; 9 nucleotides align to TRBD1. After removal of 3 bases from V and 9 bases from J, the junction contained 6 bases not matched to a gene. This CDR3 is 14 amino acids long. The germline gives CDR1 SGHVS, CDR2 FNYEAQ. CDR3 protein: CASSFGTGLGEQFF. The CDR3 coding sequence is TGTGCCAGCAGCTTCGGGACAGGGTTGGGTGAGCAGTTCTTC.